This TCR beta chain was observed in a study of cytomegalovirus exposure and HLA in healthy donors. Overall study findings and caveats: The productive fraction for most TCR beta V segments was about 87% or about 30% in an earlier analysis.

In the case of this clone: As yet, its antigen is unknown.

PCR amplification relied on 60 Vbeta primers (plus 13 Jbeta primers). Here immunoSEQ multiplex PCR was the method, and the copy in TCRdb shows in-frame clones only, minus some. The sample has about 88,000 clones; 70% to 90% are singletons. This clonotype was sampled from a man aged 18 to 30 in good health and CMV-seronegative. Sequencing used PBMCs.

CDR3 residues: CASLGLAGSYEQYF. CDR3 bases: TGTGCCAGCTTGGGACTAGCGGGGTCCTACGAGCAGTACTTC. The chain uses TRBV2 and TRBJ2-7, with 13 bases that match TRBD2. In germline, CDR1 is SNHLY, CDR2 FYNNEI. The length of the CDR3 is 14 residues. After removal of 8 bases from V and 1 base from J, the junction contained 2 bases not matched to a gene.